These 32 T cell receptor beta chains came from one sample sequenced in a study of tumor-infiltrating lymphocytes in primary liver carcinoma. Production of TCR beta cDNA used about 500 ng total RNA together with a constant-region primer. It was through three nested multiplex PCR rounds of slightly modified ARM-PCR that TCR beta libraries arose. In the first two PCR rounds, TRBV1-TRBV30 forward primers were paired with a C-beta reverse primer, and each round lasted about 9 cycles. TCRdb fed the multiplex PCR reads into MiXCR, producing one record per CDR3 protein. This table has around 330,000 distinct CDR3 sequences, around three fifths appearing once. For blood RNA, unsorted whole blood served as the source, and germline DNA was extracted too. The source material was peripheral blood. Source of these receptors: a woman aged 25 to 39 with primary liver carcinoma and hepatitis B virus infection.

This clonotype was seen more than once but under ten times. The rearrangement links TRBV28 to TRBJ1-5; TRBD1 aligns across 7 bases. The CDR3 totals 14 residues. V shed 5 bases and J 4 bases; nucleotides not matched to a gene: 5. Per germline, CDR1 MDHEN and CDR2 SYDVKM. CDR3 sequence: CASSGGQLNQPQHF. Here the CDR3 DNA reads TGTGCCAGCAGTGGGGGACAGCTTAATCAGCCCCAGCATTTT.

This chain connects TRBV14 to TRBJ2-1; perhaps TRBD2 as D (6 bases). Trimming removed 5 bases from V and 6 bases from J, with 17 bases in between. This CDR3 has 15 amino acids. Germline lookup yields CDR1 SGHDN and CDR2 FVKESK. CDR3 sequence (DNA): TGTGCCAGCAGCTCCCGCCGGAGGGAGGCCAATGAGCAGTTCTTC. Translating gives CASSSRRREANEQFF.

Details on this clonotype: The junction departs from the called germline gene at one end, perhaps through a read error. The V call is TRBV6-6, the J call TRBJ2-7; 9 nucleotides line up with TRBD2. CDR1 is MNHNY, CDR2 SVGAGI, per germline (reference sequence). This CDR3 is 18 amino acids long. Written as DNA, the CDR3 is TGTGCCAGCAGTTACAAAACTAGCGGGTACCTTGGTGACTACGAGCAATACTTC. This gives the protein CASSYKTSGYLGDYEQYF.

This sequence joins TRBV7-9 and TRBJ2-1; D unclear. V was trimmed by 4 bases and J by 0 bases, leaving 7 bases between them. The CDR3 consists of 14 residues. Germline loops: CDR1 SEHNR, CDR2 FQNEAQ (reference sequence). The CDR3 reads CASSSQSSYNEQFF. The CDR3 DNA reads TGTGCCAGCAGCTCGCAGAGCTCCTACAATGAGCAGTTCTTC.

The chain joins TRBV5-1 to TRBJ2-2; D possibly corresponds to TRBD2 (5 bases). The CDR3 covers 14 residues. Germline CDR1 and CDR2: SGHRS and YFSETQ. V was trimmed by 8 bases and J by 4 bases, leaving 15 bases between them. CDR3: CARARGPSTGELFF. In DNA form, the CDR3 reads TGCGCCAGGGCCCGCGGGCCGAGCACCGGGGAGCTGTTTTTT.

This chain joins TRBV29-1 and TRBJ2-7, with D possibly TRBD1 on 5 matching bases. Germline V gene data show CDR1 as SQVTM and CDR2 as ANQGSEA. This CDR3 spans 15 amino acids. The ends were cut back, 3 bases at V and 2 bases at J, with 17 bases in the middle. This CDR3 reads CSVDAQGPVAYEQYF. In nucleotides, the CDR3 is TGCAGCGTTGATGCCCAGGGTCCGGTCGCCTACGAGCAGTACTTC.

CDR3 DNA: TGTGCCAGCAGCCTGTCCCGAACGGGAGTGATCCACGAGCAGTACTTC. The encoded protein is CASSLSRTGVIHEQYF. This rearrangement joins TRBV11-2 to TRBJ2-7; possibly TRBD2 for D (6 bases). V shed 5 bases and J shed 5 bases, with 22 bases lying between them. Germline CDR1 SGHAT, CDR2 FQNNGV. The length of the CDR3 is 16 residues.

The chain carries TRBV11-3 and TRBJ2-5, with D possibly being TRBD2 (6 bases). The CDR3 has 13 residues. Trimming removed 7 bases from V and 5 bases from J, with 14 bases in between. Germline CDR1 reads SGHNT; CDR2 reads YENEEA. This chain's CDR3 is CASNMTRGETQYF. The DNA of the CDR3 is TGTGCCAGCAACATGACTAGAGGTGAGACCCAGTACTTC. Based on the CDR3 plus reference TRBV11-3 and TRBJ2-5, the full variable domain is EAGVVQSPRYKIIEKKQPVAFWCNPISGHNTLYWYLQNLGQGPELLIRYENEEAVDDSQLPKDRFSAERLKGVDSTLKIQPAELGDSAVYLCASNMTRGETQYFGPGTRLLVL.

Comments on this clonotype: Possible read error: a much larger clone is one base away. This chain uses TRBV12-3 or TRBV12-4 with TRBJ2-1, with 8 bases aligning to TRBD2. The CDR3 is 15 amino acids. In DNA form, the CDR3 reads TGTGCCAGCAGTACGGGACTAGAGGACTACAATGAGCAGCTCTTC. Translated: CASSTGLEDYNEQLF.

The chain carries TRBV6-6 and TRBJ1-6, with D unresolved. The V end lost 7 bases, the J end lost 0 bases, and 10 bases lay between the germline ends. The CDR3 sequence is 15 residues long. Germline assignment: CDR1 MNHNY and CDR2 SVGAGI (reference sequence). The CDR3 DNA sequence: TGTGCCAGCAAAGGTTTCAGCTCCTATAATTCACCCCTCCACTTT. This translates into CASKGFSSYNSPLHF.

The chain uses TRBV30 and TRBJ2-1, with D perhaps TRBD1 (6 bases). The CDR3 sequence is 13 residues long. Germline-derived CDR1 and CDR2 are GTSNPN and SVGIG (reference sequence). Trimming left V 5 bases short and J 7 bases short, with 15 bases between. The CDR3 nucleotides are TGTGCCTGGTTCCGGGACATTCGAAATGAGCAGTTCTTC. Translating gives CAWFRDIRNEQFF.

About this clonotype: A much larger clone differs from this one at a single base, so this may be a read error. The chain couples TRBV12-3 or TRBV12-4 to TRBJ1-2; D remains unclear. Between the trimmed V and J ends, which lost 4 bases and 1 base, there was a span of 7 bases. The CDR3 is 13 amino acids. CDR3 sequence: CASSSTLNYGYTF. The CDR3 DNA reads as TGTGCCAGCAGTTCCACACTTAACTATGGCTACACCTTC.

Details on this clonotype: Being one base from a much bigger clone, this may be a read error. This CDR3 is CASGRQKTYGYIF. DNA for the CDR3: TGTGCCAGCGGCCGACAGAAGACCTATGGCTACATCTTC. The chain carries TRBV6-2 or TRBV6-3 and TRBJ1-2, with D possibly TRBD1 on 5 matching bases. In germline, CDR1 is MNHEY, CDR2 SVGEGT. The CDR3 is 13 amino acids.

The V call is TRBV13, the J call TRBJ1-6, with D possibly TRBD1 on 6 matching bases. The CDR3 length is 16 residues. Trimming stripped 5 bases from V and 5 bases from J, with 16 bases between. The germline gives CDR1 PRHDT, CDR2 FYEKMQ (reference sequence). The CDR3 coding sequence is TGTGCCAGCAGCCGCCGTCCGGACAGAAATAATTCACCCCTCCACTTT. It codes for CASSRRPDRNNSPLHF.

On this clonotype itself: The conserved phenylalanine or tryptophan is not found at the CDR3 terminus, so this likely reflects a read error. The chain has TRBV4-1 and TRBJ1-5; 9 positions agree with TRBD1. This CDR3 region has 18 residues. The J segment lost 0 bases and the V segment lost 6 bases, leaving 12 bases of the junction unmatched. Per germline, CDR1 MGHRA and CDR2 YSYEKL. The chain's CDR3 is CASSVGQGSFYSNQPQHL. The CDR3 nucleotides are TGCGCCAGCAGTGTCGGACAGGGGAGCTTTTATAGCAATCAGCCCCAGCATCTT.

This chain joins TRBV4-1 and TRBJ2-2, with D unresolved. Germline-derived CDR1 and CDR2 are MGHRA and YSYEKL. The V end was cut by 2 bases, the J end by 5 bases, with 18 bases between. This CDR3 spans 17 amino acids. CDR3 sequence reads: CASSQIPGRAETGELFF. The CDR3 DNA reads TGCGCCAGCAGCCAAATACCAGGTCGGGCGGAGACCGGGGAGCTGTTTTTT.

Details on this clonotype: A much bigger clone sits one base away, suggesting this may be a read error. The rearrangement uses TRBV12-3 or TRBV12-4 and TRBJ1-1; a weak D match, TRBD1 (6 bases). This CDR3 is 13 amino acids long. This chain's CDR3 is CASSLYRDTETFF. The DNA of the CDR3 is TGTGCCAGCAGTTTGTATCGGGACACTGAAACTTTCTTT.

Concerning this clonotype: Being one base from a much bigger clone, this may be a read error. The CDR3: CSEIYEQYF. In DNA, the CDR3 is TGCAGTGAGATTTACGAGCAGTACTTC. This chain joins TRBV29-1 and TRBJ2-7; no definite D call. Looked up from germline, CDR1 is SQVTM and CDR2 is ANQGSEA. The CDR3 loop spans 9 amino acids.

This clonotype appeared many times. The chain carries TRBV12-3 or TRBV12-4 and TRBJ2-6, with 7 positions matching TRBD1. V trimming: 5 bases; J trimming: 2 bases; junction bases outside the gene matches: 3. CDR3 length: 15 residues. The CDR3 region is CASSPGGAGANVLTF. The CDR3 region has the DNA TGTGCCAGCAGTCCAGGGGGTGCTGGGGCCAACGTCCTGACTTTC.

As regards this clonotype: Being one base from a much bigger clone, this may be a read error. This chain connects TRBV12-3 or TRBV12-4 to TRBJ2-7, with D unclear. The CDR3 length is 13 residues. The CDR3 spells CAGSLSLNYEQYF. The CDR3 nucleotides read TGTGCCGGCAGTTTGTCCCTGAACTACGAGCAGTACTTC.

The chain employs TRBV12-3 or TRBV12-4 and TRBJ1-5; 10 bases are shared with TRBD1. This CDR3 is 17 amino acids long. J was trimmed by 0 bases and V by 4 bases; bases with no gene match: 6. The CDR3 reads CASSSWTGGISNQPQHF. CDR3 coding DNA: TGTGCCAGCAGTTCGTGGACAGGGGGGATTAGCAATCAGCCCCAGCATTTT.

Comments on this clonotype: A much larger clone sits a single nucleotide away, making a read error possible. This rearrangement joins TRBV6-6 to TRBJ2-5; TRBD1 might be the D (6 bases). V lost 7 bases and J lost 4, with 13 bases in between. The CDR3 spans 13 residues. CDR1 is MNHNY and CDR2 is SVGAGI in the germline V gene (reference sequence). The CDR3 sequence: CASKVQGRETQYF. In DNA form, the CDR3 reads TGTGCCAGCAAGGTACAGGGAAGAGAGACCCAGTACTTC.

This clonotype was observed a handful of times. This may be a read error, as it is one base from a much larger clone. Without the conserved terminal phenylalanine or tryptophan, this CDR3 likely stems from a read error. The chain has TRBV29-1 and TRBJ1-5; D is ambiguous. V shed 4 bases and J shed 0 bases, with 7 bases lying between them. The germline V gene has CDR1 SQVTM and CDR2 ANQGSEA. The CDR3 spans 13 residues. As DNA, the CDR3 is TGCAGCGTTGCAGTCAATAGCAATCAGCCCCAGCATCTT. Translating gives CSVAVNSNQPQHL.

This chain joins TRBV14 and TRBJ1-2; 8 bases match TRBD1. The germline V gene has CDR1 SGHDN and CDR2 FVKESK. V shed 4 bases and J 4 bases; nucleotides not matched to a gene: 8. This CDR3 is 15 amino acids long. The CDR3 loop reads CASSRGRGLPYGYTF. The CDR3 nucleotides are TGTGCCAGCAGCCGAGGCAGGGGGCTTCCCTATGGCTACACCTTC.

For this clonotype: This sequence may be a read error, since a much larger clone differs from it by one base. The chain couples TRBV6-5 to TRBJ2-2; maybe TRBD1 (5 bases). CDR1 and CDR2 (germline): MNHEY, SVGAGI. This CDR3 region has 13 residues. CDR3 loop: CAAGLWGTEELFF. CDR3 DNA: TGTGCCGCCGGCCTGTGGGGCACCGAGGAGCTGTTTTTT.

This clonotype has a handful of counts. This chain joins TRBV6-1 and TRBJ2-7; no reliable D call. With 2 bases removed from V and 3 bases from J, the gap between germline ends came to 14 bases. Germline CDR1 reads MNHNS; CDR2 reads SASEGT. The CDR3 loop spans 15 amino acids. CDR3 sequence reads: CASSEPLQPVYEQYF. For the CDR3, the DNA is TGTGCCAGCAGTGAACCTCTCCAGCCTGTCTACGAGCAGTACTTC.

This chain joins TRBV6-1 and TRBJ1-2; a weak D match, TRBD1 (5 bases). The CDR3 is made up of 10 amino acids. Germline V CDR1 and CDR2: MNHNS, SASEGT. V was pared by 11 bases and J by 10 bases, with 14 bases between. The CDR3 is CASGGRVYTF. CDR3 bases: TGTGCCTCCGGGGGTCGTGTCTACACCTTC.

The chain couples TRBV6-2 or TRBV6-3 to TRBJ1-1; 8 bases are a match to TRBD1. Germline trimming cut 2 bases from V and 4 bases from J; bases unmatched to any gene: 9. Germline V gene data show CDR1 as MNHEY and CDR2 as SVGEGT. The CDR3 spans 16 residues. The CDR3 region is CASSYPRTGQGTEAFF. CDR3 DNA: TGTGCCAGCAGTTACCCGAGGACAGGGCAGGGCACTGAAGCTTTCTTT.

The rearrangement links TRBV30 to TRBJ1-2, with TRBD1 identical over 8 bases. Trimming at V came to 5 bases and at J to 4 bases, leaving 9 bases not matched to a gene. In germline, CDR1 is GTSNPN, CDR2 SVGIG (reference sequence). The CDR3 loop spans 14 amino acids. CDR3 amino acids: CAWATQGAVYGYTF. The CDR3 nucleotides read TGTGCCTGGGCTACTCAGGGGGCCGTCTATGGCTACACCTTC.

This clonotype was seen at least ten times. V is TRBV29-1 and J is TRBJ1-2; D is unresolved. V lost 3 bases to trimming and J lost 2 bases, with 4 bases between them. This CDR3 contains 11 residues. CDR1 and CDR2 (germline): SQVTM, ANQGSEA. The CDR3 DNA reads TGCAGCGTTGACGGGAACTATGGCTACACCTTC. Encoded protein: CSVDGNYGYTF.

The chain's CDR3 is CASAASGANVLTF. Written as DNA, the CDR3 is TGTGCCAGCGCGGCTAGCGGGGCCAACGTCCTGACTTTC. The chain is built from TRBV6-1 and TRBJ2-6; TRBD2 is a possible D gene (5 bases). CDR1 is MNHNS, CDR2 SASEGT, per germline. V lost 8 bases, J lost 4 bases, and 9 bases lay in between. There are 13 residues in the CDR3.

To note about this clonotype: A much larger clone lies a single base off, so this may be a read error. V is TRBV6-6 and J is TRBJ1-2; D remains unclear. This CDR3 region has 14 residues. Germline V gene data show CDR1 as MNHNY and CDR2 as SVGAGI (reference sequence). The chain's CDR3 is CASSSGRGNYAYTF. For the CDR3, the DNA is TGTGCCAGCAGTTCCGGGCGGGGAAACTATGCCTACACCTTC.